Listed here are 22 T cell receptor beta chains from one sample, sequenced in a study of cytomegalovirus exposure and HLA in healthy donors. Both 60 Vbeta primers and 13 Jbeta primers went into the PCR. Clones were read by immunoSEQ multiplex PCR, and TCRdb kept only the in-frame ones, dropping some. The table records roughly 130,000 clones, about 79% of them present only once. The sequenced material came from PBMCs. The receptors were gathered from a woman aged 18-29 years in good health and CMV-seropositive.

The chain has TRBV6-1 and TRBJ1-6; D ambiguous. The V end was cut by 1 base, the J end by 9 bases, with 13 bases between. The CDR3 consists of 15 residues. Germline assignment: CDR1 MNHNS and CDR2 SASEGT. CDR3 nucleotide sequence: TGTGCCAGCAGTGAAGGACCCCCCCACAGTTCACCCCTCCACTTT. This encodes CASSEGPPHSSPLHF.

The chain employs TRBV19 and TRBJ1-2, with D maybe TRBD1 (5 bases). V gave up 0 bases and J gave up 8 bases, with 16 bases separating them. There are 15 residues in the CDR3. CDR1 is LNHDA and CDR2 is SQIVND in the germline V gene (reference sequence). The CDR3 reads CASSIDLYGAFGYTF. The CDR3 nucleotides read TGTGCCAGTAGTATAGATCTATATGGGGCATTCGGCTACACCTTC.

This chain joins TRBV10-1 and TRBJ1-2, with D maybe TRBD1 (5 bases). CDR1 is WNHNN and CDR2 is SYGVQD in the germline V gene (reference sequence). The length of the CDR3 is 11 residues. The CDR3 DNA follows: TGCCCCCGAGGAGGGGTTGAGGGCTACACCTTC. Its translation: CPRGGVEGYTF.

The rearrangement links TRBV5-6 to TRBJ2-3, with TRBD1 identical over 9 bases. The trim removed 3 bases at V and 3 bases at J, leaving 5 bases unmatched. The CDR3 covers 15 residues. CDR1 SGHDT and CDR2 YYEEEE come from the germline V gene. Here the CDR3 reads CASSSPGQGTDTQYF. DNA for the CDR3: TGTGCCAGCAGCTCACCGGGACAGGGTACAGATACGCAGTATTTT.

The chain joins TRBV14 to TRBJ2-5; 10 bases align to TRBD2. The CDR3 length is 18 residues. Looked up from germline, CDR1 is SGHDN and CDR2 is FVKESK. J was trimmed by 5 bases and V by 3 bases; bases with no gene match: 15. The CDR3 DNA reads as TGTGCCAGCAGCCACTCCCCAGCGGGGGGGCCTTTCTATGAGACCCAGTACTTC. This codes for CASSHSPAGGPFYETQYF.

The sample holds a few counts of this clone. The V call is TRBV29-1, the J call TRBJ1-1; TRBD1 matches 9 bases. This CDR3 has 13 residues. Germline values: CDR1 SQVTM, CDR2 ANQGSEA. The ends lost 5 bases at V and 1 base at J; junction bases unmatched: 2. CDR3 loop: CSVPGQGNTEAFF. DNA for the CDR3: TGCAGCGTTCCGGGACAGGGGAACACTGAAGCTTTCTTT.

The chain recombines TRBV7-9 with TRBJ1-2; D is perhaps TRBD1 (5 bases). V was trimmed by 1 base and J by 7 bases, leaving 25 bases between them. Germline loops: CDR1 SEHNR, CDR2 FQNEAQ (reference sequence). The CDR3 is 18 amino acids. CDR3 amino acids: CASSLVWGVLSLLGGYTF. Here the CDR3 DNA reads TGTGCCAGCAGCTTAGTTTGGGGGGTACTCTCCCTCCTTGGTGGCTACACCTTC.

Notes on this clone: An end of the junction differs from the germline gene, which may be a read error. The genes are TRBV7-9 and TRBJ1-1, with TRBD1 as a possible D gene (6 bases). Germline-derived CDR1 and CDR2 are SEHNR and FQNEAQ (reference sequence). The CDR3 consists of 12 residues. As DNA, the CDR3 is TGTTCCAGCAGCCTGAGGGGGAGTGAAGCTTTCTTT. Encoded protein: CSSSLRGSEAFF.

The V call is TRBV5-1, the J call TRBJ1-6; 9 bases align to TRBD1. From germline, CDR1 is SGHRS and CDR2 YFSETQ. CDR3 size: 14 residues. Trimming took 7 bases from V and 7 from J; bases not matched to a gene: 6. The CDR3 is CASGTGQGNSPLHF. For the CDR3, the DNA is TGCGCCAGCGGGACGGGACAGGGAAATTCACCCCTCCACTTT.

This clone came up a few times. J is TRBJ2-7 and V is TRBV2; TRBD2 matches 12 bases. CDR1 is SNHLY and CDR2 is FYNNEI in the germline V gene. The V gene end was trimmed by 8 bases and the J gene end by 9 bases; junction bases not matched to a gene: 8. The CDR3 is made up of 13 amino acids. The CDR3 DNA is TGTGCCAGCCTAAGACTAGCGGGGGCGGTGCAGTACTTC. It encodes CASLRLAGAVQYF.

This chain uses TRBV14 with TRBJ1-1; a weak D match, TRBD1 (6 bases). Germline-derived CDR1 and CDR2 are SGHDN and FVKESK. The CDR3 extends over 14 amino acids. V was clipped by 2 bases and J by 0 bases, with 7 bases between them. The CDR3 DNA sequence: TGTGCCAGCAGCCAAAGGACAGTGAACACTGAAGCTTTCTTT. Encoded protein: CASSQRTVNTEAFF.

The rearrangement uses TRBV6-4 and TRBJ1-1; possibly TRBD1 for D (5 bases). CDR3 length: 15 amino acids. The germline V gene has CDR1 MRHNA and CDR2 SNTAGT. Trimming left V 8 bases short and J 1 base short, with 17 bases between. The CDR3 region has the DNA TGTGCCAGCCCCGGGCCACCGGGGGAGAACACTGAAGCTTTCTTT. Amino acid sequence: CASPGPPGENTEAFF.

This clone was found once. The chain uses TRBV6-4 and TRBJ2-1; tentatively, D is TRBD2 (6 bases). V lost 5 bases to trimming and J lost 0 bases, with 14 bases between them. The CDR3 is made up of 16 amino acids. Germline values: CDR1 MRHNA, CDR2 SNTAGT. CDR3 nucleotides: TGTGCCAGCAGTCGAGCGGGCGCAAGCTCCTACAATGAGCAGTTCTTC. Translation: CASSRAGASSYNEQFF.

In DNA, the CDR3 is TGTGCCAGCAGCTTGGTTCCAACCTACGTGGAGCAGTACTTC. This translates into CASSLVPTYVEQYF. The rearrangement uses TRBV5-4 and TRBJ2-7, with no clear D. The CDR3 extends over 14 amino acids. Germline CDR1 SGHNT, CDR2 YYREEE (reference sequence). The V gene lost 0 bases and the J gene lost 7 bases, with 14 bases spanning the gap.

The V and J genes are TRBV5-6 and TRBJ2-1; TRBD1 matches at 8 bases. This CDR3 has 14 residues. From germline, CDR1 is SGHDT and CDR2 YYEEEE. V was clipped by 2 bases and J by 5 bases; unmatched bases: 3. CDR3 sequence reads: CASSLGQGDNEQFF. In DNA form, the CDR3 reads TGTGCCAGCAGCTTAGGACAGGGCGACAATGAGCAGTTCTTC.

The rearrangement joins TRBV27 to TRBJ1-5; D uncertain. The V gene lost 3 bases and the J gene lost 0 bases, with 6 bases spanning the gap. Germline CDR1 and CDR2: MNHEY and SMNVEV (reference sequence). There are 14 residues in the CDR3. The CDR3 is CASSFSGSNQPQHF. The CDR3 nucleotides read TGTGCCAGCAGTTTTAGCGGTAGCAATCAGCCCCAGCATTTT.

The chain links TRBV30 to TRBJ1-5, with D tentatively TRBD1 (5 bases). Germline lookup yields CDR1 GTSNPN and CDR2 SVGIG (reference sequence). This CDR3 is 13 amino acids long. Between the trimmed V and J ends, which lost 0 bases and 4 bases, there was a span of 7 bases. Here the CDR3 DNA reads TGTGCCTGGAGTGTGGGGGGAAATCAGCCCCAGCATTTT. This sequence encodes CAWSVGGNQPQHF.

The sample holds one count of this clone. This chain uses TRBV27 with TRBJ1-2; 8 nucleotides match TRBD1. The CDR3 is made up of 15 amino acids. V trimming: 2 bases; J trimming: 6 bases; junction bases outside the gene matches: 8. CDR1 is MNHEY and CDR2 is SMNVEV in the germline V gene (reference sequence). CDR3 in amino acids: CASSLGDRNRDGYTF. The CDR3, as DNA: TGTGCCAGCAGTTTAGGGGACAGGAACAGGGATGGCTACACCTTC.

CDR3 amino acids: CASSDGTGDGYTF. DNA of the CDR3: TGTGCCAGCAGCGACGGGACAGGGGATGGCTACACCTTC. The chain joins TRBV11-3 to TRBJ1-2; TRBD1 aligns across 10 bases. The CDR3 consists of 13 residues. Germline loops: CDR1 SGHNT, CDR2 YENEEA. The V and J ends lost 5 bases and 6 bases, in that order; junction bases with no gene match: 3.

The CDR3 spells CASSPGQTDTQYF. The CDR3 nucleotides read TGCGCCAGCAGCCCGGGACAGACAGATACGCAGTATTTT. The chain uses TRBV5-1 and TRBJ2-3, with TRBD1 matching 7 bases. In germline, CDR1 is SGHRS, CDR2 YFSETQ. V gave up 4 bases and J gave up 3 bases; unmatched junction bases: 2. This CDR3 is 13 amino acids long.

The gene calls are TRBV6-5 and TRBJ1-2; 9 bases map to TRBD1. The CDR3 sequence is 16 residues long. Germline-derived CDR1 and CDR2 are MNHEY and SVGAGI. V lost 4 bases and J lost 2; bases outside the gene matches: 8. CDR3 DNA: TGTGCCAGCAGTTGGGGTCCCGGGACAGGGAACTATGGCTACACCTTC. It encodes CASSWGPGTGNYGYTF.

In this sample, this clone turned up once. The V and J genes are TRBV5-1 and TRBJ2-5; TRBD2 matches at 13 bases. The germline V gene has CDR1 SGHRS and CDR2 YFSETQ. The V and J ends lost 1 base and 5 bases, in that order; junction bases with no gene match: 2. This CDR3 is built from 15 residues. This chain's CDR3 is CASSLTSGGDETQYF. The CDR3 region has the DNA TGCGCCAGCAGCTTGACTAGCGGGGGGGATGAGACCCAGTACTTC.